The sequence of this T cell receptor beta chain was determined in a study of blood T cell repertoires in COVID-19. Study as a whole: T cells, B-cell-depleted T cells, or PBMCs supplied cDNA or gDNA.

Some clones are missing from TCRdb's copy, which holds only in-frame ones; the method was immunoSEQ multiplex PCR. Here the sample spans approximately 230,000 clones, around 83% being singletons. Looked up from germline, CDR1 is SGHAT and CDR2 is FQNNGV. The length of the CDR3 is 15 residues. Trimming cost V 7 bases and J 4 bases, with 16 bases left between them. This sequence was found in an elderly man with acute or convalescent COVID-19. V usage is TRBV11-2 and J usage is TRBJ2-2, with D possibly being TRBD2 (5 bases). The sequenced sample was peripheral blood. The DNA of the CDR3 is TGTGCCAGCACCAAGGAAGGGAGCTTCACCGGGGAGCTGTTTTTT. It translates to CASTKEGSFTGELFF.